Sequencing of this T cell receptor (beta chain) was carried out in a study of identical twins. In this sample, this clonotype turned up many times. No antigen is known for it. It was template switching that added a universal primer site, and there were unique molecular identifiers on the cDNA. One entry per CDR3 protein, called by TCRdb with MiXCR from the 5' RACE reads. Among around 100,000 distinct CDR3 sequences listed, about 6% were seen once. The CDR3 length is 12 residues. V was pared by 3 bases and J by 1 base, with 3 bases between. Study observations and caveats: Twins shared out-of-frame alpha sequences with excess low generation probability. Beta out-of-frame sequences displayed a weaker excess of sharing between twins.

The TCR was taken from a woman aged 45 to 65 in good health. The material sequenced was memory T cells sorted from blood. The chain joins TRBV12-3 or TRBV12-4 to TRBJ2-5, with D uncertain. The CDR3 spells CASSFAQETQYF. Here the CDR3 DNA reads TGTGCCAGCAGTTTTGCCCAAGAGACCCAGTACTTC.